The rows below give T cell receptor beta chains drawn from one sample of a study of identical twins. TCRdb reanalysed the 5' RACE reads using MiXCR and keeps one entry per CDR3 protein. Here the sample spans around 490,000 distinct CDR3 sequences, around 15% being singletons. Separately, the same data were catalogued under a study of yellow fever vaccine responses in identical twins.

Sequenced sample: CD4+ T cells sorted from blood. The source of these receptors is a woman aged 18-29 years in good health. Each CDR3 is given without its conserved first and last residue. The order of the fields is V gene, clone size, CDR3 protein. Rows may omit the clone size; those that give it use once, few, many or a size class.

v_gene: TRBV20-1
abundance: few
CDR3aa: SALGQGYEQY

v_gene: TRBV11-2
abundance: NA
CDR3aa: ASSYETGGATEAF

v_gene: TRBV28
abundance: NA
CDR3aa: ASSLSGRGRGETQY

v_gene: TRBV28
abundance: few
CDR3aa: ASSNLKDRSIKYQETQY

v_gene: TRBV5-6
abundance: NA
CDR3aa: ASSLMTEAF

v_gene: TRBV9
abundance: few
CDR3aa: ASTRDRGTGELF

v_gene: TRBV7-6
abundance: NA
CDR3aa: ASSRQGTSQETQY

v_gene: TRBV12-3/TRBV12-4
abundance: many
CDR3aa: ASSSGGQGNQPQH

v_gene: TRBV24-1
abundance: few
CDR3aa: ATSKTSGSSNTGELF

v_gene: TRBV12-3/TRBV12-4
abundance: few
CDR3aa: ASNAQGIAYEQY

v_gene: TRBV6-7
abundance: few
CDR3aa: ASSYQLPSRTSRRDTGELF

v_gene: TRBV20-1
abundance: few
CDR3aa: SASRWASGSSNTGELF

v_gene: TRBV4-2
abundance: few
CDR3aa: ASSQDRETEAF

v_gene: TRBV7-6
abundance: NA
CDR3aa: ASSLIGTSGVGSYNEQF

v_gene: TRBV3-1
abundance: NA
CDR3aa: ASSHLTAYLGGKWLTQY

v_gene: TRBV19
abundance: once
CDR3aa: ASGGGALYNEQF

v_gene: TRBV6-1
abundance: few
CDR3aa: ASSVEWPYNEQF

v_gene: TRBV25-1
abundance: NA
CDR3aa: ASSVGQGYTGELF

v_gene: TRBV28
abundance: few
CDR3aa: ASSLPNRGRETQY

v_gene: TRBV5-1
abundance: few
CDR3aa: ASSVGTGRGETQY

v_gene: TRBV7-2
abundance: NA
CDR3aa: ASSLAGGPNTGELF

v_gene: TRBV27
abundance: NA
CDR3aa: ASKPGQGRQPQH

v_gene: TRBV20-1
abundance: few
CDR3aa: SALTLNTEAF

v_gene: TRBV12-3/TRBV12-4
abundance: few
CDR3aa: ASSFRSGRDVDTQY

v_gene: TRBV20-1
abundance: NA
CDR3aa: SARGGLAYNEQF

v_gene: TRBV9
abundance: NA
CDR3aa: ASSVEASVADTQY

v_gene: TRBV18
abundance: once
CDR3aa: ASSPRAGENTEAF

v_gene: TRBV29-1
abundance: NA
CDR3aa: STTGYNEQF

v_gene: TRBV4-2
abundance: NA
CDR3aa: ASSPGVGPRGADTQY

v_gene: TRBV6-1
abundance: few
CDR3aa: ASRGQGAGSAEAF

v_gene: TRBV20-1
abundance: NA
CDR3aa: SARDGGPRGSSYEQY

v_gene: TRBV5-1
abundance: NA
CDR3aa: ASSPSPHEQY